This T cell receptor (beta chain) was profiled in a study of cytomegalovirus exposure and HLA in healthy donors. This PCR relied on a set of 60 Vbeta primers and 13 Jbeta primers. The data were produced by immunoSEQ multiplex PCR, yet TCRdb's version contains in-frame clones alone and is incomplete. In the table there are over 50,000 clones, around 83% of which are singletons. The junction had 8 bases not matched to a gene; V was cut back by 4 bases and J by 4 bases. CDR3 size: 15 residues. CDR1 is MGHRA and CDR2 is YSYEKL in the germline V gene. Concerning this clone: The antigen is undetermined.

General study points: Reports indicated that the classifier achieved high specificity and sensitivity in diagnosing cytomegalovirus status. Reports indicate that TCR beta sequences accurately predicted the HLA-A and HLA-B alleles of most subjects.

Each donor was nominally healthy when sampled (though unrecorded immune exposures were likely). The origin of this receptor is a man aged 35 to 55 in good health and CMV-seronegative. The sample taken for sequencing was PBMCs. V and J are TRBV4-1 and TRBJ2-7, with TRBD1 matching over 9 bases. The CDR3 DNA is TGCGCCAGCAGCCCCGCGGGACAGGGCTTGTACGAGCAGTACTTC. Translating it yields CASSPAGQGLYEQYF.